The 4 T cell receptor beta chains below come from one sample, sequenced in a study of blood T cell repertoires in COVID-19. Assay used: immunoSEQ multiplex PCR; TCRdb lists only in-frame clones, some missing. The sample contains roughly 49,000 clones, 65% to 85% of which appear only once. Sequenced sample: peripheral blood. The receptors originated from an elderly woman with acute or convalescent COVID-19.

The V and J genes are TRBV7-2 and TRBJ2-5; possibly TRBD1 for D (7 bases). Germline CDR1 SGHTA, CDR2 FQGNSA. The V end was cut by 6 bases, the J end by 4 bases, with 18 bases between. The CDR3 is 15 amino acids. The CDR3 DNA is TGTGCCAGCAGTCTAAACCAGGGGGGTGGAGAGACCCAGTACTTC. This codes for CASSLNQGGGETQYF.

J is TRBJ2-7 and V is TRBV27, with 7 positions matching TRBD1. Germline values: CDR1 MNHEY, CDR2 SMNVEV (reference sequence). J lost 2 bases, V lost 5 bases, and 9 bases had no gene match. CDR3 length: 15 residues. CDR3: CASSAPGQSTYEQYF. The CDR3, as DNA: TGTGCCAGCAGTGCCCCGGGACAGAGCACCTACGAGCAGTACTTC.

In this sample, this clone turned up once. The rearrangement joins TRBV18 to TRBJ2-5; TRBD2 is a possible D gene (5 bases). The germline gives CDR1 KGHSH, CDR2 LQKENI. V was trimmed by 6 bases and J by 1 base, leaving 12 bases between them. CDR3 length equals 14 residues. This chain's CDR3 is CASSPQEAQETQYF. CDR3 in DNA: TGTGCCAGCTCCCCCCAGGAGGCCCAAGAGACCCAGTACTTC.

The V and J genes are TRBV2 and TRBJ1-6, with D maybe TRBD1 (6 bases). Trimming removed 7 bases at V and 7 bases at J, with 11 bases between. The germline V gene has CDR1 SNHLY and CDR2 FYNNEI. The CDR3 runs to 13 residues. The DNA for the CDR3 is TGTGCCAGCACCACGGACAGCAATTCACCCCTCCACTTT. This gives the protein CASTTDSNSPLHF.